This is a list of T cell receptor beta chains from one sample in a study of blood T cell repertoires in COVID-19. The assay was immunoSEQ multiplex PCR, and TCRdb's table has in-frame clones only and misses some. The sample shows more than 30,000 clones, approximately 94% of them seen only once. The sample taken for sequencing was peripheral blood. All receptors derive from a human donor with active COVID-19. The donor label of this sample is uncertain. Both conserved end residues are part of each CDR3. Fields, in order: D gene, J gene, V gene, clone size, CDR3 DNA, CDR3 protein. The D gene is left open where the match is weak. Some rows have no size entry. The others give once, few or many, or a class for an expanded clone.

d_gene: TRBD1
j_gene: TRBJ1-5
v_gene: TRBV19
abundance: NA
CDR3nt: TGTGCCAGTAGTATCGGACAGGGCAACAATCAGCCCCAGCATTTT
CDR3aa: CASSIGQGNNQPQHF

d_gene: NA
j_gene: TRBJ2-7
v_gene: TRBV7-6
abundance: NA
CDR3nt: TGTGCCAGCAGCCCTGGACAGTACCACGAGCAGTACTTC
CDR3aa: CASSPGQYHEQYF

d_gene: NA
j_gene: TRBJ2-7
v_gene: TRBV6-5
abundance: NA
CDR3nt: TGTGCCAGCAAGGATGATGGCAGGGCGAACTACGAGCAGTACTTC
CDR3aa: CASKDDGRANYEQYF

d_gene: NA
j_gene: TRBJ1-5
v_gene: TRBV9
abundance: NA
CDR3nt: TGTGCCAGCAGCGTAGCGGGGTCAGGGGTAGAGCCCCAGCATTTT
CDR3aa: CASSVAGSGVEPQHF

d_gene: NA
j_gene: TRBJ1-5
v_gene: TRBV6-2/TRBV6-3
abundance: NA
CDR3nt: TGTGCCAGCAGTTATGGAGGGGGCAATCAGCCCCAGCATTTT
CDR3aa: CASSYGGGNQPQHF

d_gene: NA
j_gene: TRBJ2-1
v_gene: TRBV9
abundance: NA
CDR3nt: TGTGCCAGCAGCGGCCGACAGCGCAATGAGCAGTTCTTC
CDR3aa: CASSGRQRNEQFF

d_gene: NA
j_gene: TRBJ1-1
v_gene: TRBV5-4
abundance: NA
CDR3nt: TGTGCCAGCAGCGGGGCCAGATTGGGCACTGAAGCTTTCTTT
CDR3aa: CASSGARLGTEAFF

d_gene: TRBD2
j_gene: TRBJ2-1
v_gene: TRBV19
abundance: NA
CDR3nt: TGTGCCAGTAGTAGATCCCGGTCGGGGGAGGGTAGCTCCTACAATGAGCAGTTCTTC
CDR3aa: CASSRSRSGEGSSYNEQFF

d_gene: NA
j_gene: TRBJ2-7
v_gene: TRBV5-1
abundance: NA
CDR3nt: TGCGCCAGCAGCTTGGATGGCTCCCACTACGAGCAGTACTTC
CDR3aa: CASSLDGSHYEQYF

d_gene: NA
j_gene: TRBJ2-1
v_gene: TRBV11-2
abundance: NA
CDR3nt: TGTGCCAGCAGCCCCGGGGCGGGGCACAATGAGCAGTTCTTC
CDR3aa: CASSPGAGHNEQFF

d_gene: TRBD2
j_gene: TRBJ2-7
v_gene: TRBV29-1
abundance: NA
CDR3nt: TGCAGCGTGTCCGGGGGGACGCTCGGCGAGCAGTACTTC
CDR3aa: CSVSGGTLGEQYF

d_gene: TRBD2
j_gene: TRBJ2-6
v_gene: TRBV7-9
abundance: once
CDR3nt: TGTGCCAGCAGCCCCTCCGGTAGCGGGGGGTCTGGGGCCAACGTCCTGACTTTC
CDR3aa: CASSPSGSGGSGANVLTF

d_gene: TRBD2
j_gene: TRBJ2-7
v_gene: TRBV5-6
abundance: NA
CDR3nt: TGTGCCAGCAGCGCGAGCGGGAGGGGGTACGAGCAGTACTTC
CDR3aa: CASSASGRGYEQYF

d_gene: TRBD2
j_gene: TRBJ2-3
v_gene: TRBV9
abundance: NA
CDR3nt: TGTGCCAGCAGCGCGAAACCCCCGTCTAGCGGGAGTCGCACAGATACGCAGTATTTT
CDR3aa: CASSAKPPSSGSRTDTQYF

d_gene: NA
j_gene: TRBJ2-5
v_gene: TRBV2
abundance: once
CDR3nt: TGTGCCAGCATCACCGGACGGGGAGGAGAGACCCAGTACTTC
CDR3aa: CASITGRGGETQYF

d_gene: TRBD1
j_gene: TRBJ1-2
v_gene: TRBV5-1
abundance: few
CDR3nt: TGCGCCAGCAGCTTGCAGGGACAGACGTCCGGGGGCTACACCTTC
CDR3aa: CASSLQGQTSGGYTF

d_gene: NA
j_gene: TRBJ2-5
v_gene: TRBV7-2
abundance: NA
CDR3nt: TGTGCCAGCACTCTGCGTGGGGGAGGAAAAGAGACCCAGTACTTC
CDR3aa: CASTLRGGGKETQYF

d_gene: TRBD1
j_gene: TRBJ2-2
v_gene: TRBV24-1
abundance: NA
CDR3nt: TGTGCCACCAGTGATCAGACAGGGGGAAGGGTCACCGGGGAGCTGTTTTTT
CDR3aa: CATSDQTGGRVTGELFF

d_gene: TRBD2
j_gene: TRBJ2-7
v_gene: TRBV7-9
abundance: NA
CDR3nt: TGTGCCAGCAAGACGACTAGCGAGGCCTACGAGCAGTACTTC
CDR3aa: CASKTTSEAYEQYF

d_gene: NA
j_gene: TRBJ1-5
v_gene: TRBV6-2/TRBV6-3
abundance: NA
CDR3nt: TGTGCCAGCAGCCTCGGGATGGCCAATCAGCCCCAGCATTTT
CDR3aa: CASSLGMANQPQHF

d_gene: NA
j_gene: TRBJ2-1
v_gene: TRBV7-9
abundance: NA
CDR3nt: TGTGCCAGCAGCTTAGCGAGCGGGTCTCCGGTATACAATGAGCAGTTCTTC
CDR3aa: CASSLASGSPVYNEQFF

d_gene: NA
j_gene: TRBJ1-2
v_gene: TRBV5-1
abundance: NA
CDR3nt: TGCGCCAGCAGTGTGGAGGGTAACTATGGCTACACCTTC
CDR3aa: CASSVEGNYGYTF

d_gene: TRBD1
j_gene: TRBJ2-7
v_gene: TRBV27
abundance: NA
CDR3nt: TGTGCCAGCAGTTCCCCTCCACGACAGGGTAGGAACTACGAGCAGTACTTC
CDR3aa: CASSSPPRQGRNYEQYF

d_gene: TRBD2
j_gene: TRBJ2-3
v_gene: TRBV28
abundance: NA
CDR3nt: TGTGCCAGCAGTTACCAGCGGGGGGGGTTGAATACGCAGTATTTT
CDR3aa: CASSYQRGGLNTQYF

d_gene: NA
j_gene: TRBJ1-2
v_gene: TRBV19
abundance: NA
CDR3nt: TGTGCCAGTCTTGACAGGACGAACTATGGCTACACCTTC
CDR3aa: CASLDRTNYGYTF

d_gene: TRBD2
j_gene: TRBJ2-7
v_gene: TRBV19
abundance: NA
CDR3nt: TGTGCCAGTAAGGGACTAGCGGGACTGAATGGGGCGTCCGAGCAGTACTTC
CDR3aa: CASKGLAGLNGASEQYF

d_gene: NA
j_gene: TRBJ2-7
v_gene: TRBV5-6
abundance: NA
CDR3nt: TGTGCCAGCAGCCCCGGGGGCTACGAGCAGTACTTC
CDR3aa: CASSPGGYEQYF

d_gene: NA
j_gene: TRBJ2-5
v_gene: TRBV18
abundance: NA
CDR3nt: TGTGCCAGCTCAGCCACCGGACAGACACAAGAGACCCAGTACTTC
CDR3aa: CASSATGQTQETQYF

d_gene: NA
j_gene: TRBJ2-4
v_gene: TRBV5-1
abundance: NA
CDR3nt: TGCGCCAGCAGCTGGGGACAAGTAGCCAAAAACATTCAGTACTTC
CDR3aa: CASSWGQVAKNIQYF